Shown below are 31 T cell receptor beta chains from a single sample sequenced in a study of cytomegalovirus exposure and HLA in healthy donors. In the PCR, 60 Vbeta and 13 Jbeta primers were used. Some clones are missing from TCRdb's copy, which holds only in-frame ones; the method was immunoSEQ multiplex PCR. The sample records 35,000 to 50,000 clones, 68% being singletons. Input material: PBMCs. Receptors originate from a man aged 40-49 years in good health and CMV-seronegative.

The chain links TRBV11-2 to TRBJ2-7, with D hard to call. V was cut by 2 bases and J by 5 bases, with 10 bases left in between. The CDR3 is made up of 13 amino acids. CDR1 and CDR2 from the germline V gene are SGHAT and FQNNGV. CDR3 sequence reads: CASSLTVVNEQYF. For the CDR3, the DNA is TGTGCCAGCAGCTTAACCGTAGTTAACGAGCAGTACTTC.

The gene calls are TRBV6-1 and TRBJ1-3, with D maybe TRBD1 (6 bases). Germline V gene lookup returns CDR1 MNHNS and CDR2 SASEGT. V lost 4 bases, J lost 0 bases, and 16 bases lay in between. This CDR3 region has 17 residues. The CDR3 protein is CASSAVNGQSSGNTIYF. For the CDR3, the DNA is TGTGCCAGCAGTGCGGTAAATGGACAGAGCTCTGGAAACACCATATATTTT.

The chain couples TRBV4-1 to TRBJ2-5, with D perhaps matching TRBD2 (5 bases). Trimming shortened V by 5 bases and J by 0 bases, and 13 bases separated the two germline ends. Germline V CDR1 and CDR2: MGHRA, YSYEKL. This CDR3 comprises 15 residues. The CDR3 coding sequence is TGCGCCAGCAGCATAACACCCGGGAACCAAGAGACCCAGTACTTC. Translated: CASSITPGNQETQYF.

The rearrangement joins TRBV18 to TRBJ1-6; 7 positions agree with TRBD1. CDR3 length: 14 amino acids. Germline V gene data show CDR1 as KGHSH and CDR2 as LQKENI. Trimming removed 4 bases from V and 9 bases from J; junction bases left unmatched: 6. Written as DNA, the CDR3 is TGTGCCAGCTCACGTGACGGGGACAGTTCACCCCTCCACTTT. Translated, it gives CASSRDGDSSPLHF.

The chain employs TRBV18 and TRBJ2-5; TRBD2 aligns across 7 bases. The CDR3 is 13 residues long. Germline values: CDR1 KGHSH, CDR2 LQKENI. V lost 2 bases and J lost 5; bases outside the gene matches: 2. The CDR3: CASSPSGGETQYF. The CDR3 nucleotides read TGTGCCAGCTCACCATCCGGGGGGGAGACCCAGTACTTC.

This chain connects TRBV5-1 to TRBJ2-3; TRBD1 matches at 9 bases. J gave up 4 bases and V 3 bases, and 6 bases lay outside the gene matches. This CDR3 is 15 amino acids long. Germline values: CDR1 SGHRS, CDR2 YFSETQ. The CDR3 region has the DNA TGCGCCAGCAGCTGGGGGGACAGGGCTCCAGATACGCAGTATTTT. Residues: CASSWGDRAPDTQYF.

The genes are TRBV30 and TRBJ2-3; the D gene is possibly TRBD2 (7 bases). Germline CDR1 and CDR2: GTSNPN and SVGIG (reference sequence). V dropped 2 bases and J dropped 7 bases, with 16 bases sitting between them. The CDR3 has 14 amino acids. Written as DNA, the CDR3 is TGTGCCTGGAGTACGGCGGGGGCCTCTCATACGCAGTATTTT. The encoded protein is CAWSTAGASHTQYF.

The rearrangement joins TRBV7-2 to TRBJ2-7; 7 positions match TRBD2. This CDR3 comprises 15 residues. Germline loops: CDR1 SGHTA, CDR2 FQGNSA. V shed 1 base, J shed 3 bases, and the junction held 6 bases outside the gene matches. CDR3 protein: CASSLGAGSFYEQYF. The CDR3 DNA sequence: TGTGCCAGCAGCTTAGGAGCGGGGAGTTTCTACGAGCAGTACTTC.

J is TRBJ2-1 and V is TRBV7-2; 8 bases line up with TRBD2. Germline V gives CDR1 SGHTA, CDR2 FQGNSA. Losses at the gene ends were 2 bases for V and 1 base for J; bases not matched to a gene: 4. This CDR3 is 16 amino acids long. The chain's CDR3 is CASSLNGGASYNEQFF. As DNA, the CDR3 is TGTGCCAGCAGCTTAAACGGGGGGGCGTCCTACAATGAGCAGTTCTTC. Full variable domain (rest looked up from reference TRBV7-2 and TRBJ2-1): GAGVSQSPSNKVTEKGKDVELRCDPISGHTALYWYRQSLGQGLEFLIYFQGNSAPDKSGLPSDRFSAERTGGSVSTLTIQRTQQEDSAVYLCASSLNGGASYNEQFFGPGTRLTVL.

The chain links TRBV30 to TRBJ2-3, with D possibly matching TRBD2 (5 bases). CDR1 and CDR2 (germline): GTSNPN, SVGIG (reference sequence). The CDR3 is 16 residues long. Trimming pared 0 bases from V and 4 bases from J, leaving 17 bases between. The CDR3 coding sequence is TGTGCCTGGAGTGTACTTTTAAACTCCGGGGCAGATACGCAGTATTTT. This encodes CAWSVLLNSGADTQYF.

This clone occurred a few times. This chain joins TRBV10-3 and TRBJ1-4; D is perhaps TRBD1 (6 bases). The CDR3 has 15 amino acids. V was shortened by 3 bases and J by 6 bases, with 14 bases between the two germline ends. Germline CDR1 reads ENHRY; CDR2 reads SYGVKD. CDR3 sequence (DNA): TGTGCCATCAGTGATCGCGGGGGCCATGATGAAAAACTGTTTTTT. As protein: CAISDRGGHDEKLFF.

This chain uses TRBV19 with TRBJ1-5, with D perhaps TRBD1 (6 bases). The CDR3 totals 15 residues. In germline, CDR1 is LNHDA, CDR2 SQIVND (reference sequence). Trimming took 7 bases from V and 0 from J, leaving 13 bases between them. CDR3 bases: TGTGCCAGTATGAGGGGGTTCGATAGCAATCAGCCCCAGCATTTT. Amino acids: CASMRGFDSNQPQHF.

This clone was seen only a few times. This rearrangement joins TRBV7-6 to TRBJ2-2, with 7 nucleotides matching TRBD2. This CDR3 is 15 amino acids long. V gave up 4 bases and J gave up 5 bases; unmatched junction bases: 7. Germline V CDR1 and CDR2: SGHVS, FNYEAQ. The CDR3 DNA reads TGTGCCAGCAGCTCGACTAGCTTCAATACCGGGGAGCTGTTTTTT. This encodes CASSSTSFNTGELFF.

The rearrangement joins TRBV4-3 to TRBJ2-5; tentatively, D is TRBD1 (5 bases). This CDR3 is built from 13 residues. Germline assignment: CDR1 LGHNA and CDR2 YSLEER. The germline V and J ends were trimmed by 0 bases and 6 bases, with 8 bases remaining between them. The CDR3 is CASSQDPGQTQYF. The CDR3 nucleotides are TGCGCCAGCAGCCAAGACCCAGGGCAGACCCAGTACTTC.

The gene calls are TRBV29-1 and TRBJ1-3; perhaps TRBD1 as D (5 bases). V was pared by 5 bases and J by 0 bases, with 14 bases between. CDR3 length: 15 residues. Germline CDR1 and CDR2: SQVTM and ANQGSEA. CDR3 amino acids: CSVLGEANSGNTIYF. The CDR3 DNA sequence: TGCAGCGTTCTAGGGGAGGCTAACTCTGGAAACACCATATATTTT.

This rearrangement joins TRBV28 to TRBJ2-7; 10 nucleotides match TRBD1. The V segment lost 8 bases and the J segment 1 base; nucleotides outside the gene matches: 11. Germline V CDR1 and CDR2: MDHEN, SYDVKM. CDR3 length: 16 amino acids. Here the CDR3 reads CASQGNPGQGSYEQYF. CDR3 bases: TGTGCCAGCCAAGGAAATCCGGGACAGGGGTCCTACGAGCAGTACTTC.

The chain has TRBV2 and TRBJ1-2; 8 nucleotides align to TRBD1. V dropped 6 bases and J dropped 2; count of bases not matched to a gene: 5. This CDR3 contains 14 residues. Germline values: CDR1 SNHLY, CDR2 FYNNEI. The CDR3 here is CASRPTGANYGYTF. CDR3 DNA: TGTGCCAGCAGGCCGACAGGGGCGAACTATGGCTACACCTTC. The complete variable domain, with remaining parts taken from reference TRBV2 and TRBJ1-2, reads EPEVTQTPSHQVTQMGQEVILRCVPISNHLYFYWYRQILGQKVEFLVSFYNNEISEKSEIFDDQFSVERPDGSNFTLKIRSTKLEDSAMYFCASRPTGANYGYTFGSGTRLTVV.

The chain uses TRBV6-5 and TRBJ2-2, with 7 bases aligning to TRBD1. The ends lost 2 bases at V and 6 bases at J; junction bases unmatched: 9. This CDR3 contains 16 residues. Germline CDR1 is MNHEY and CDR2 is SVGAGI. The CDR3 sequence: CASSYLQKGASGELFF. CDR3 nucleotides: TGTGCCAGCAGTTACCTACAGAAGGGGGCATCCGGGGAGCTGTTTTTT.

This clone was found a few times. The rearrangement uses TRBV28 and TRBJ1-2; no reliable D call. Trimming cost V 1 base and J 3 bases, with 6 bases left between them. The CDR3 covers 13 residues. Germline CDR1 reads MDHEN; CDR2 reads SYDVKM. The chain's CDR3 is CASSLSGYYGYTF. Written as DNA, the CDR3 is TGTGCCAGCAGTTTATCGGGATACTATGGCTACACCTTC.

This chain uses TRBV6-5 with TRBJ2-7; TRBD2 matches 9 bases. CDR1 and CDR2 (germline): MNHEY, SVGAGI. This CDR3 is 14 amino acids long. J lost 4 bases, V lost 6 bases, and 7 bases had no gene match. CDR3 nucleotide sequence: TGTGCCAGCAGGAACAGCGGGGGGAAATACGAGCAGTACTTC. As protein: CASRNSGGKYEQYF.

This chain connects TRBV6-5 to TRBJ2-7, with 10 bases lining up with TRBD1. The length of the CDR3 is 15 residues. Unmatched junction bases numbered 8, after V lost 5 bases and J lost 4 bases. In germline, CDR1 is MNHEY, CDR2 SVGAGI. The CDR3 loop is CASSTKTGGVYEQYF. In nucleotides, the CDR3 is TGTGCCAGCAGTACAAAGACAGGGGGCGTTTACGAGCAGTACTTC.

The chain couples TRBV15 to TRBJ2-7, with 10 nucleotides matching TRBD1. The CDR3 covers 16 residues. The V gene end was trimmed by 6 bases and the J gene end by 1 base; junction bases not matched to a gene: 9. From germline, CDR1 is LNHNV and CDR2 YYDKDF (reference sequence). The CDR3 region has the DNA TGTGCCACCAGTAACGAGGCGGGACAGGGGTCCTACGAGCAGTACTTC. As protein: CATSNEAGQGSYEQYF.

The chain uses TRBV4-1 and TRBJ1-1; perhaps TRBD1 as D (5 bases). This CDR3 contains 15 residues. V lost 0 bases to trimming and J lost 4 bases, with 12 bases between them. Germline CDR1 and CDR2: MGHRA and YSYEKL. The DNA of the CDR3 is TGCGCCAGCAGCCAAGAAGGGGTTTCGGGCACTGAAGCTTTCTTT. Protein product: CASSQEGVSGTEAFF.

This chain uses TRBV9 with TRBJ2-1; perhaps TRBD1 as D (7 bases). Germline CDR1 reads SGDLS; CDR2 reads YYNGEE. The CDR3 has 15 residues. V gave up 3 bases and J gave up 3 bases, with 13 bases separating them. In nucleotides, the CDR3 is TGTGCCAGCAGCGGGGGGGACAGAGTCTACAATGAGCAGTTCTTC. Its protein is CASSGGDRVYNEQFF.

The V call is TRBV4-1, the J call TRBJ2-7; TRBD1 agrees at 9 bases. The CDR3 spans 15 residues. Germline CDR1 reads MGHRA; CDR2 reads YSYEKL. J gave up 5 bases and V 5 bases, and 10 bases lay outside the gene matches. CDR3 protein: CASSLRQGVNDEQYF. For the CDR3, the DNA is TGCGCCAGCAGCTTGCGACAGGGGGTAAACGACGAGCAGTACTTC.

This clone came up a few times. The same CDR3 is also encoded by other DNA sequences in this sample. This chain links TRBV6-5 with TRBJ2-7, with a weak D call TRBD1 (6 bases). With 6 bases removed from V and 1 base from J, the gap between germline ends came to 10 bases. CDR1 and CDR2 from the germline V gene are MNHEY and SVGAGI. The CDR3 is 13 residues long. As DNA, the CDR3 is TGTGCCAGCAGCTCAGGACAGTCCTACGAGCAGTACTTC. This translates into CASSSGQSYEQYF.

V is TRBV5-4 and J is TRBJ2-2, with D possibly TRBD2 on 5 matching bases. V lost 0 bases and J lost 0, with 9 bases in between. CDR1 is SGHNT and CDR2 is YYREEE in the germline V gene (reference sequence). The CDR3 is 16 amino acids. CDR3 in DNA: TGTGCCAGCAGCTTGGGTAGAGGGCCGAACACCGGGGAGCTGTTTTTT. As protein: CASSLGRGPNTGELFF.

This rearrangement joins TRBV6-5 to TRBJ2-3, with D tentatively TRBD1 (6 bases). The CDR3 sequence is 13 residues long. V was trimmed by 2 bases and J by 5 bases, leaving 8 bases between them. Germline values: CDR1 MNHEY, CDR2 SVGAGI. The DNA of the CDR3 is TGTGCCAGCAGTTACACCAGGGGAGATACGCAGTATTTT. Translating it yields CASSYTRGDTQYF.

V usage is TRBV5-4 and J usage is TRBJ2-7; D may be TRBD2 (5 bases). Germline assignment: CDR1 SGHNT and CDR2 YYREEE (reference sequence). The CDR3 extends over 15 amino acids. Between the trimmed V and J ends, which lost 3 bases and 2 bases, there was a span of 15 bases. This CDR3 reads CASSSEVGDPYEQYF. CDR3 coding DNA: TGTGCCAGCAGCTCGGAGGTTGGGGATCCCTACGAGCAGTACTTC.

This clone was seen just once. The chain joins TRBV5-1 to TRBJ2-5; a weak D match, TRBD1 (6 bases). From germline, CDR1 is SGHRS and CDR2 YFSETQ. The CDR3 runs to 13 residues. The germline V and J ends were trimmed by 1 base and 5 bases, with 9 bases remaining between them. CDR3 DNA sequence: TGCGCCAGCAGCTTGTCAGGGGTCGAGACCCAGTACTTC. This gives the protein CASSLSGVETQYF.

V gene TRBV5-6 combines with J gene TRBJ1-2; D gene uncertain. CDR3 length: 13 residues. CDR1 is SGHDT, CDR2 YYEEEE, per germline. Trimming cost V 0 bases and J 6 bases, with 9 bases left between them. The CDR3 DNA is TGTGCCAGCAGCTTGGGAGGGAAGAATGGCTACACCTTC. Translating it yields CASSLGGKNGYTF.